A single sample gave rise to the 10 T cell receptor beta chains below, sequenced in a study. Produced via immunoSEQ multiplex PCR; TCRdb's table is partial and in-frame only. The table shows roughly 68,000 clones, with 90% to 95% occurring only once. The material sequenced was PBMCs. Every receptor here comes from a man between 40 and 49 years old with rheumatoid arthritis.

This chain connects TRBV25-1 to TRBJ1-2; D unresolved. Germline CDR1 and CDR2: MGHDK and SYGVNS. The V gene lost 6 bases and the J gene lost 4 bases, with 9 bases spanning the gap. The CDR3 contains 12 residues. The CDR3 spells CASRDPGYGYTF. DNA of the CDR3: TGTGCCAGCAGGGACCCCGGCTATGGCTACACCTTC.

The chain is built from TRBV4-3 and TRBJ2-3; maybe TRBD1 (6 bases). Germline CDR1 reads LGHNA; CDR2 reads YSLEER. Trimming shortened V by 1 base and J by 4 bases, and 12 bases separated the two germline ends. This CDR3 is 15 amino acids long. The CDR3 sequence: CASSQGDIGSDTQYF. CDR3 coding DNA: TGCGCCAGCAGCCAAGGGGACATCGGCTCAGATACGCAGTATTTT.

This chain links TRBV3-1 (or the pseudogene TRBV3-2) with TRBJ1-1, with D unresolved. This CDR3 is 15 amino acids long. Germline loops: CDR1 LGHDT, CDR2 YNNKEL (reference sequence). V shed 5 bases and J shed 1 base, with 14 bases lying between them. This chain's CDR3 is CASSSYAVSNTEAFF. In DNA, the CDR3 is TGTGCCAGCAGCTCCTATGCCGTTTCGAACACTGAAGCTTTCTTT.

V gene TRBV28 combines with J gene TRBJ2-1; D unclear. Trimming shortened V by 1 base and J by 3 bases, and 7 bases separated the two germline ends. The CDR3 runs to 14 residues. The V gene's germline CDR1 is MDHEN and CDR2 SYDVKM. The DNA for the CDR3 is TGTGCCAGCAGTTTATTGGGCAGCTACAATGAGCAGTTCTTC. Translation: CASSLLGSYNEQFF.

The CDR3 DNA follows: TGTGCCAGCAGTTACATTAGGACAGGGGGTTCCTACGAGCAGTACTTC. Translating gives CASSYIRTGGSYEQYF. V gene TRBV6-5 combines with J gene TRBJ2-7; 10 nucleotides line up with TRBD1. Germline V lookup: CDR1 MNHEY, CDR2 SVGAGI. V was pared by 2 bases and J by 1 base, with 5 bases of the junction left unmatched. The CDR3 loop spans 16 amino acids.

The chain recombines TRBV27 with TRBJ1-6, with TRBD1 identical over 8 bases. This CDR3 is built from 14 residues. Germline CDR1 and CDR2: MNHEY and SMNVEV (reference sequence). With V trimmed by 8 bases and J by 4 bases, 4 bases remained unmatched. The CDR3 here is CASQRQGYNSPLHF. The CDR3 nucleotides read TGTGCCAGCCAACGACAGGGGTATAATTCACCCCTCCACTTT.

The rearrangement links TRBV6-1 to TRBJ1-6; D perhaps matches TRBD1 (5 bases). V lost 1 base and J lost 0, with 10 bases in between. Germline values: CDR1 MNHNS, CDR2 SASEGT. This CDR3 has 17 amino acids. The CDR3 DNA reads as TGTGCCAGCAGTGAAGTCCAGGGAAGCTCCTATAATTCACCCCTCCACTTT. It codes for CASSEVQGSSYNSPLHF.

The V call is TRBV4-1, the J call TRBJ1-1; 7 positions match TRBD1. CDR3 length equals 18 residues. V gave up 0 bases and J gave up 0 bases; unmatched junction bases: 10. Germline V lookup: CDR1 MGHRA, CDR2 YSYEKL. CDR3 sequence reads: CASSQELWAGGVNTEAFF. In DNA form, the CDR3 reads TGCGCCAGCAGCCAAGAACTATGGGCAGGGGGTGTGAACACTGAAGCTTTCTTT.

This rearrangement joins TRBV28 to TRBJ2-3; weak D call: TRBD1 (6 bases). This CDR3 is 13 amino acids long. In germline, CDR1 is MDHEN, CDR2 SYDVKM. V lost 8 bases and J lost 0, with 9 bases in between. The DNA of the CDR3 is TGTGCCAGCGGTACAGGGAGCACAGATACGCAGTATTTT. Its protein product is CASGTGSTDTQYF.

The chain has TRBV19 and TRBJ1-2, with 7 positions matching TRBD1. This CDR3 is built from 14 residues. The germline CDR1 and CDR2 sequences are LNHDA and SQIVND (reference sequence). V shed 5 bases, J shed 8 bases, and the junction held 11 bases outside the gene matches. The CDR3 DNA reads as TGTGCCAGTAGTTCAAGGGGGCAGGTCCAAGGCTACACCTTC. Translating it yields CASSSRGQVQGYTF.